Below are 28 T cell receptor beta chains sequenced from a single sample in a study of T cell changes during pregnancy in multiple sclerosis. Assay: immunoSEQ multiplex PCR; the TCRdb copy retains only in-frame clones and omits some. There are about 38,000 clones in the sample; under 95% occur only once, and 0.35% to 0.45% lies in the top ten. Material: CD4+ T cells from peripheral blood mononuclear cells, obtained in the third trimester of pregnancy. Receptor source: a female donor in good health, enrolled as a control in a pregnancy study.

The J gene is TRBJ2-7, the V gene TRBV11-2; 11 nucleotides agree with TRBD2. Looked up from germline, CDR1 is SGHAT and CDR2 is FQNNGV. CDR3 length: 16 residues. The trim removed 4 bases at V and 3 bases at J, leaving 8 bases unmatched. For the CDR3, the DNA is TGTGCCAGCAGCTACGAGACTAGCGGGATGATCTACGAGCAGTACTTC. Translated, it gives CASSYETSGMIYEQYF. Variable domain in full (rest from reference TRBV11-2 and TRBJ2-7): EAGVAQSPRYKIIEKRQSVAFWCNPISGHATLYWYQQILGQGPKLLIQFQNNGVVDDSQLPKDRFSAERLKGVDSTLKIQPAKLEDSAVYLCASSYETSGMIYEQYFGPGTRLTVT.

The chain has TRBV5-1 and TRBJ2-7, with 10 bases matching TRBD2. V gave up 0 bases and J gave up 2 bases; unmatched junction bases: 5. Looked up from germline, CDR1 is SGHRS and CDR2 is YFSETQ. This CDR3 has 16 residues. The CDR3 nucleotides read TGCGCCAGCAGCTTGGCCCTAGCGGGGGACCCCTACGAGCAGTACTTC. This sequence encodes CASSLALAGDPYEQYF.

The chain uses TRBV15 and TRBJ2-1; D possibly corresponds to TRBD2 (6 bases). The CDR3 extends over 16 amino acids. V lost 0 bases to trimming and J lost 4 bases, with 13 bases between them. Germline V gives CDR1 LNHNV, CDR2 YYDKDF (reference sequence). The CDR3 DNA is TGTGCCACCAGCAGAGATGCGGGACGGCTATACAATGAGCAGTTCTTC. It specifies CATSRDAGRLYNEQFF.

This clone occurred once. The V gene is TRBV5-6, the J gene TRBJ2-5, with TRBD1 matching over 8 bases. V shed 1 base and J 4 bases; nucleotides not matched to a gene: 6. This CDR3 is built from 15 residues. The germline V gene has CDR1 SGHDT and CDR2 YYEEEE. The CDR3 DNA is TGTGCCAGCAGCTTGCCGGACAGGGTACTAGAGACCCAGTACTTC. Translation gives CASSLPDRVLETQYF. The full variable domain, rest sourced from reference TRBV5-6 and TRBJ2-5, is DAGVTQSPTHLIKTRGQQVTLRCSPKSGHDTVSWYQQALGQGPQFIFQYYEEEERQRGNFPDRFSGHQFPNYSSELNVNALLLGDSALYLCASSLPDRVLETQYFGPGTRLLVL.

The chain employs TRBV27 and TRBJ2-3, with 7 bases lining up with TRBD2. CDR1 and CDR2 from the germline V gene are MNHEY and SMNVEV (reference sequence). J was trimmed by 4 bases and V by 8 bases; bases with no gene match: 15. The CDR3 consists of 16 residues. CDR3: CASARLAGGAADTQYF. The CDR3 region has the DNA TGTGCCAGCGCCAGACTAGCAGGAGGGGCGGCAGATACGCAGTATTTT.

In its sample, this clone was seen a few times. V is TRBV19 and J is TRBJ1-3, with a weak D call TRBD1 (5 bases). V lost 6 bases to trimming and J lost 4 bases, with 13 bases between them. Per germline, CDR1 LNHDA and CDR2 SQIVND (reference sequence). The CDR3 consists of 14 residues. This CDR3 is CASSQSQAGNTIYF. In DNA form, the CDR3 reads TGTGCCAGTAGCCAGTCACAGGCCGGAAACACCATATATTTT.

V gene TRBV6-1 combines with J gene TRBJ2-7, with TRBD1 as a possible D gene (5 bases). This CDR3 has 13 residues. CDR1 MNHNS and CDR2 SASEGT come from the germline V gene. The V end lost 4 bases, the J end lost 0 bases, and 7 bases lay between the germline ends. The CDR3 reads CASSVGVSYEQYF. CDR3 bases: TGTGCCAGCAGTGTAGGGGTCTCCTACGAGCAGTACTTC.

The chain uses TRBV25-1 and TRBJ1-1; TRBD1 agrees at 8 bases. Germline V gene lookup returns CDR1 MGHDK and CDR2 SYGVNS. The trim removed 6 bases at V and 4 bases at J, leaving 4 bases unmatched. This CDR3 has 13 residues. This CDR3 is CASRLTGGTEAFF. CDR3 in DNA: TGTGCCAGCAGACTAACAGGGGGCACTGAAGCTTTCTTT.

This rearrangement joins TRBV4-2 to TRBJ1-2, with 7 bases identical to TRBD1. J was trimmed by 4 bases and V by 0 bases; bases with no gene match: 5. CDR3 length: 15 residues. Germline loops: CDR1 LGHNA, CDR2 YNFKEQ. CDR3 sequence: CASSQDPGGLYGYTF. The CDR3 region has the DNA TGTGCCAGCAGCCAAGATCCAGGGGGGCTCTATGGCTACACCTTC.

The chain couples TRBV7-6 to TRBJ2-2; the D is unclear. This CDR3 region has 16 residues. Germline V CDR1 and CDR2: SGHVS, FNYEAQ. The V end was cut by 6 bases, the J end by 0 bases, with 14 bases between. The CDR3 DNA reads TGTGCCAGCAGAACTACACTCGGAGCGAACACCGGGGAGCTGTTTTTT. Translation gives CASRTTLGANTGELFF.

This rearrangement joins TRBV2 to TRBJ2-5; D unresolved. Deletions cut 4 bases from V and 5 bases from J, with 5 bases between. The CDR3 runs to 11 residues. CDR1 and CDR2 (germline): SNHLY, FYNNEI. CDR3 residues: CASSASETQYF. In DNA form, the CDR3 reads TGTGCCAGCAGTGCGTCCGAGACCCAGTACTTC.

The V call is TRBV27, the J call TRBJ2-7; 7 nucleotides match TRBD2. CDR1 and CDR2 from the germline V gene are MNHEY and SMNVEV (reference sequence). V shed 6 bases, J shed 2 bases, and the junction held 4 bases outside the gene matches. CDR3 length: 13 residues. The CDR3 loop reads CASSSRGAYEQYF. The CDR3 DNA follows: TGTGCCAGCAGCTCTCGGGGGGCCTACGAGCAGTACTTC.

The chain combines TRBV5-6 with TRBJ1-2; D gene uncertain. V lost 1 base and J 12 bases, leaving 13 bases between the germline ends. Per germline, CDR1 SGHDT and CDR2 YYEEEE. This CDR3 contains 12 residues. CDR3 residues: CASSLRRAVDTF. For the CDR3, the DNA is TGTGCCAGCAGCTTGAGGCGGGCCGTAGACACCTTC.

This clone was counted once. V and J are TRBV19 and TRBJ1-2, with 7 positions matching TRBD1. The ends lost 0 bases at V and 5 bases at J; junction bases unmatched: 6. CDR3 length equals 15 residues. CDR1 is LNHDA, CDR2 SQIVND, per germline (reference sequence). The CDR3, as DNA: TGTGCCAGTAGTATAGAAGGGGGCGCAAGTTATGGCTACACCTTC. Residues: CASSIEGGASYGYTF. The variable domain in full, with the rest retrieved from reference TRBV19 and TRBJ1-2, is DGGITQSPKYLFRKEGQNVTLSCEQNLNHDAMYWYRQDPGQGLRLIYYSQIVNDFQKGDIAEGYSVSREKKESFPLTVTSAQKNPTAFYLCASSIEGGASYGYTFGSGTRLTVV.

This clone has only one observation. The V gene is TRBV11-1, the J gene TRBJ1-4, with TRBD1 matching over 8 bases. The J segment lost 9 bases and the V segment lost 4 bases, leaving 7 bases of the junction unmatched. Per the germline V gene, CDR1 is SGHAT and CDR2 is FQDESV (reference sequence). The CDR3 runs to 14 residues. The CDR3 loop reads CASSSDRAVKKLFF. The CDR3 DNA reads TGTGCCAGCAGCTCGGACAGGGCGGTCAAAAAACTGTTTTTT.

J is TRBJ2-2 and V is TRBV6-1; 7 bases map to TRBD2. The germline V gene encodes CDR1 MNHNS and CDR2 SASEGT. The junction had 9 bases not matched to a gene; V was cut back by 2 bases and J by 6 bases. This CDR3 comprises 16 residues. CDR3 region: CASSERGTNNPGELFF. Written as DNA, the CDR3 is TGTGCCAGCAGTGAAAGAGGGACTAACAACCCCGGGGAGCTGTTTTTT.

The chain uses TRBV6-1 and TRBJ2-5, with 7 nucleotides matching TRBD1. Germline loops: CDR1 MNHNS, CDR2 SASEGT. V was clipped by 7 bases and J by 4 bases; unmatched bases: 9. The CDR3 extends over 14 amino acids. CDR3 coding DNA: TGTGCCAGCATACGAGACAGGGACGCAGAGACCCAGTACTTC. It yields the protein CASIRDRDAETQYF.

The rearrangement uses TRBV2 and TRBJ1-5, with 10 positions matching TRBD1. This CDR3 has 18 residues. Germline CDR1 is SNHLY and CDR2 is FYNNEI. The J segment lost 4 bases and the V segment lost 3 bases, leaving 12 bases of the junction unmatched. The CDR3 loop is CASSDDKLGQGLNQPQHF. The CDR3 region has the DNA TGTGCCAGCAGTGATGATAAATTGGGACAGGGGTTGAATCAGCCCCAGCATTTT. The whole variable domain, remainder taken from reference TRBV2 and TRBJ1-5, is EPEVTQTPSHQVTQMGQEVILRCVPISNHLYFYWYRQILGQKVEFLVSFYNNEISEKSEIFDDQFSVERPDGSNFTLKIRSTKLEDSAMYFCASSDDKLGQGLNQPQHFGDGTRLSIL.

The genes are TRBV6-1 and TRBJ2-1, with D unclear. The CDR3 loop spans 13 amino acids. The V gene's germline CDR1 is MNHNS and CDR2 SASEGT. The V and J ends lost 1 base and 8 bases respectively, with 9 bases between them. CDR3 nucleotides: TGTGCCAGCAGTGAAGTGGTGGGCGATGAGCAGTTCTTC. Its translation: CASSEVVGDEQFF.

CDR3 region: CARPSSGAPPDTQYF. The CDR3 DNA reads TGTGCCAGACCATCTAGTGGGGCCCCCCCAGATACGCAGTATTTT. J is TRBJ2-3 and V is TRBV6-4; tentatively, D is TRBD1 (5 bases). CDR3 length: 15 amino acids. The V and J ends lost 9 bases and 4 bases respectively, with 20 bases between them. Germline CDR1 MRHNA, CDR2 SNTAGT.

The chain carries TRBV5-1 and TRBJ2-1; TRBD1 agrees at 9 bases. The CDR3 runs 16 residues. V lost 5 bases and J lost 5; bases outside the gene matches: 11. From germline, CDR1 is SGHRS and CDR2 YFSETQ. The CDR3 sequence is CASRQSTGGGNNEQFF. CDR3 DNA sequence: TGCGCCAGCAGGCAATCAACAGGGGGCGGAAACAATGAGCAGTTCTTC.

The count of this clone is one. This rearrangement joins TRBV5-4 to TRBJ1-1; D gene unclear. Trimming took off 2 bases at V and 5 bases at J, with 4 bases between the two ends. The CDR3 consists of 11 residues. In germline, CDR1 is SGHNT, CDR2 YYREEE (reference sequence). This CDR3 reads CASSFLTEAFF. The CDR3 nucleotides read TGTGCCAGCAGCTTCTTAACTGAAGCTTTCTTT.

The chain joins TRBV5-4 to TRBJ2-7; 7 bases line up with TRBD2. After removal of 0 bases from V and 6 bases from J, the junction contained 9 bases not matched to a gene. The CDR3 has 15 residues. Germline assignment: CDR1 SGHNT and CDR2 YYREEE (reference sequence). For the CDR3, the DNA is TGTGCCAGCAGCTTGGATCCCGGGGGGTACGGCGAGCAGTACTTC. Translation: CASSLDPGGYGEQYF.

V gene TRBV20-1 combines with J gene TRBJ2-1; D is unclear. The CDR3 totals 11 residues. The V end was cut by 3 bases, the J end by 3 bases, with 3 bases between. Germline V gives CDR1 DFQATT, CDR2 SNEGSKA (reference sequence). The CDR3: CSASHYNEQFF. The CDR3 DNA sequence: TGCAGTGCTAGTCACTACAATGAGCAGTTCTTC.

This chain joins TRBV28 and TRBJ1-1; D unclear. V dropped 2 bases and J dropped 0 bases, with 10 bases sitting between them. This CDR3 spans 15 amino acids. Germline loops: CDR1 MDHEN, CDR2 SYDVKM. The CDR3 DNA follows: TGTGCCAGCAGTTTAGGAGGCGGAATGAACACTGAAGCTTTCTTT. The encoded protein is CASSLGGGMNTEAFF.

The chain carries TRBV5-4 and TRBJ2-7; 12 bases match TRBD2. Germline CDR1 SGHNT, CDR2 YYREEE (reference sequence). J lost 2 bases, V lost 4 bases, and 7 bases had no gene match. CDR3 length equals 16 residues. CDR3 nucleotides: TGTGCCAGCAGCCCAAGAGGGACTAGCGGGCCCTACGAGCAGTACTTC. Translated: CASSPRGTSGPYEQYF.

The CDR3 bases are TGTGCCAGTCAAACGGACAGGGGACAGACCCAGTACTTC. Amino acid sequence: CASQTDRGQTQYF. The chain uses TRBV19 and TRBJ2-5; the match to TRBD1 covers 9 bases. The CDR3 runs to 13 residues. The trim removed 8 bases at V and 6 bases at J, leaving 7 bases unmatched. Germline-derived CDR1 and CDR2 are LNHDA and SQIVND (reference sequence).

In DNA, the CDR3 is TGCGCCAGCAGCTTGGTTACGAGAAACCTTGGGCGTTCGGTCTTAACTAATGAAAAACTGTTTTTT. It is translated as CASSLVTRNLGRSVLTNEKLFF. V and J are TRBV5-1 and TRBJ1-4; no definite D call. Trimming removed 0 bases at V and 1 base at J, with 28 bases between. CDR1 and CDR2 (germline): SGHRS, YFSETQ. The CDR3 has 22 amino acids. Drawing the rest from reference TRBV5-1 and TRBJ1-4, the complete variable domain is KAGVTQTPRYLIKTRGQQVTLSCSPISGHRSVSWYQQTPGQGLQFLFEYFSETQRNKGNFPGRFSGRQFSNSRSEMNVSTLELGDSALYLCASSLVTRNLGRSVLTNEKLFFGSGTQLSVL.